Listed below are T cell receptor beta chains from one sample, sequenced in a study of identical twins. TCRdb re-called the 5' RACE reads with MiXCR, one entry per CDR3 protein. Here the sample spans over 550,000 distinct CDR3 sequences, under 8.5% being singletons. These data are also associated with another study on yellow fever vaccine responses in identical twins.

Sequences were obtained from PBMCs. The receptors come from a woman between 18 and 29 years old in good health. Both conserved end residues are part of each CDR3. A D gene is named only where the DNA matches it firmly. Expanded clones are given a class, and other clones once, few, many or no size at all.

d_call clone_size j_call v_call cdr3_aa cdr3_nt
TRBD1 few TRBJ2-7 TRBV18 CASSPGTGKFGEQYF TGTGCCAGCTCGCCGGGGACAGGGAAATTTGGTGAGCAGTACTTC
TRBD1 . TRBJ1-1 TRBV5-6 CASSLGGDRFVTEAFF TGTGCCAGCAGCTTGGGAGGGGACAGGTTCGTCACTGAAGCTTTCTTT
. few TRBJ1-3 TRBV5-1 CASSTRATSGNTTYF TGCGCCAGCAGCACCCGGGCCACCTCTGGAAACACCACATATTTT
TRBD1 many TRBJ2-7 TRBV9 CASSAGQGGYEQYF TGTGCCAGCAGCGCGGGACAGGGAGGCTACGAGCAGTACTTC
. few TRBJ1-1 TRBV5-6 CASSPFRNTEAFF TGTGCCAGCAGCCCCTTCCGGAACACTGAAGCTTTCTTT
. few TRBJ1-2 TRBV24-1 CATSRQEIDYGYTF TGTGCCACCAGTCGACAGGAGATAGACTATGGCTACACCTTC
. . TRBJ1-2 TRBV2 CASIPGRYGYTF TGTGCCAGCATTCCGGGACGGTATGGCTACACCTTC
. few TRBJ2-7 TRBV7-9 CASSLGLATSYEQYF TGTGCCAGCAGCTTAGGCCTAGCGACGTCCTACGAGCAGTACTTC
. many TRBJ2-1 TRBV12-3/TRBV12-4 CASSLEGQSSYNEQFF TGTGCCAGCAGTTTAGAGGGTCAGAGCTCCTACAATGAGCAGTTCTTC
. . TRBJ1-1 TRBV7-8 CAISPGISLNTEAFF TGTGCCATCAGCCCTGGGATCAGCCTGAACACTGAAGCTTTCTTT
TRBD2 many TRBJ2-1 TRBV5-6 CASSLTSGTNNEQFF TGTGCCAGCAGCTTAACTAGCGGGACGAACAATGAGCAGTTCTTC
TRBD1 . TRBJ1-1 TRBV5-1 CASSLWDRGMNTEAFF TGCGCCAGCAGCTTATGGGACAGGGGGATGAACACTGAAGCTTTCTTT
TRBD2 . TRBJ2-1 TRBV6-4 CASSPTSGSANEQFF TGTGCCAGCAGTCCAACTAGCGGGAGTGCTAATGAGCAGTTCTTC
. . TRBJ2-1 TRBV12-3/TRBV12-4 CASRPVDFHEQFF TGTGCCAGCAGACCCGTCGATTTCCATGAGCAGTTCTTC
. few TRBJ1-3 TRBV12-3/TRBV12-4 CASSRDTFSGNTIYF TGTGCCAGCAGCCGCGACACGTTCTCTGGAAACACCATATATTTT
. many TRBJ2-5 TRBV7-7 CASSLSVLEQETQYF TGTGCCAGCAGCTTATCGGTACTGGAGCAAGAGACCCAGTACTTC
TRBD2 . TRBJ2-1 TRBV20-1 CSARDSLAGGRTYNEQFF TGCAGTGCTAGAGATTCCCTAGCGGGGGGGCGGACCTACAATGAGCAGTTCTTC